A single sample gave rise to the 10 T cell receptor beta chains below, sequenced in a study of a mutant IDH1 vaccine in newly diagnosed glioma. Antigen specificity for these receptors is unknown. Indicated time point: week 35, safety follow-up. What each vaccine dose contained was 300 ug of mutant IDH1 20-mer peptide, accompanied by topical imiquimod. Sequenced by immunoSEQ multiplex PCR; TCRdb stores in-frame clones only, minus some. The table records about 50,000 clones, less than 90% of them present only once. Here the sequenced sample was PBMCs, taken from a glioma patient whose treatment included an IDH1 peptide vaccine. Receptors originate from a woman younger than 30 with glioma.

The V gene is TRBV28, the J gene TRBJ2-1, with D tentatively TRBD1 or TRBD2 (9 bases each). The CDR3 runs 19 residues. Germline V CDR1 and CDR2: MDHEN, SYDVKM. The V and J ends lost 4 bases and 7 bases respectively, with 29 bases between them. The CDR3 sequence: CASSSRQGVGGRDKNEQFF. The CDR3, as DNA: TGTGCCAGCAGTTCCCGACAGGGGGTAGGCGGGAGGGATAAAAATGAGCAGTTCTTC.

The chain joins TRBV5-1 to TRBJ2-1, with 9 bases identical to TRBD2. The ends lost 6 bases at V and 5 bases at J; junction bases unmatched: 6. The CDR3 loop spans 14 amino acids. CDR1 SGHRS and CDR2 YFSETQ come from the germline V gene. CDR3 nucleotide sequence: TGCGCCAGCACTAAGAGACTAGCGGACAATGAGCAGTTCTTC. Its protein is CASTKRLADNEQFF.

V and J are TRBV7-9 and TRBJ2-2; 8 bases align to TRBD2. Unmatched junction bases numbered 12, after V lost 6 bases and J lost 6 bases. CDR3 size: 16 residues. The germline V gene encodes CDR1 SEHNR and CDR2 FQNEAQ (reference sequence). CDR3 loop: CASRVHAGGGSGELFF. In DNA, the CDR3 is TGTGCCAGCAGGGTTCACGCGGGGGGCGGGTCCGGGGAGCTGTTTTTT.

The rearrangement uses TRBV6-4 and TRBJ1-2; 7 positions agree with TRBD1. V lost 7 bases, J lost 3 bases, and 11 bases stayed unmatched. The CDR3 sequence is 15 residues long. Germline CDR1 is MRHNA and CDR2 is SNTAGT. The CDR3 nucleotides read TGTGCCAGCATCCTACCAGGGGGGGCCCACTATGGCTACACCTTC. Protein: CASILPGGAHYGYTF.

The chain couples TRBV9 to TRBJ2-3; D gene ambiguous. The V end was cut by 0 bases, the J end by 6 bases, with 11 bases between. This CDR3 has 14 residues. Germline CDR1 is SGDLS and CDR2 is YYNGEE. CDR3 nucleotides: TGTGCCAGCAGCGTAGTTGGCCGCGAGGATACGCAGTATTTT. It codes for CASSVVGREDTQYF.

The rearrangement joins TRBV7-8 to TRBJ1-5, with no clear D. The V and J ends lost 4 bases and 11 bases respectively, with 12 bases between them. Germline-derived CDR1 and CDR2 are SGHVS and FQNEAQ. The CDR3 runs 12 residues. The CDR3 DNA sequence: TGTGCCAGCAGCTCCTATTCCGGGTCCCAGCATTTT. Translating it yields CASSSYSGSQHF.

V is TRBV2 and J is TRBJ1-1, with 7 positions matching TRBD1. Germline V CDR1 and CDR2: SNHLY, FYNNEI. J was trimmed by 2 bases and V by 3 bases; bases with no gene match: 3. The CDR3 runs 14 residues. DNA for the CDR3: TGTGCCAGCAGTGAGGGACAGCTCAACACTGAAGCTTTCTTT. This translates into CASSEGQLNTEAFF.

This rearrangement joins TRBV30 to TRBJ2-1, with D maybe TRBD2 (5 bases). This CDR3 has 14 amino acids. Germline loops: CDR1 GTSNPN, CDR2 SVGIG (reference sequence). Trimming removed 0 bases from V and 3 bases from J, with 9 bases in between. The CDR3 DNA sequence: TGTGCCTGGAGTGTCGAGCGGCTCTACAATGAGCAGTTCTTC. Protein: CAWSVERLYNEQFF.

V gene TRBV6-5 combines with J gene TRBJ1-3; unclear D gene. This CDR3 region has 16 residues. The V end was cut by 0 bases, the J end by 0 bases, with 9 bases between. CDR1 is MNHEY and CDR2 is SVGAGI in the germline V gene. The CDR3 spells CASSYSGTYSGNTIYF. The CDR3 region has the DNA TGTGCCAGCAGTTACTCCGGCACCTACTCTGGAAACACCATATATTTT.

V is TRBV7-2 and J is TRBJ1-5; possibly TRBD1 for D (5 bases). From germline, CDR1 is SGHTA and CDR2 FQGNSA. V was pared by 1 base and J by 6 bases, with 10 bases between. The CDR3 sequence is 14 residues long. CDR3 in DNA: TGTGCCAGCAGCTTAGGGGAGAGGGGTCAGCCCCAGCATTTT. Amino acids: CASSLGERGQPQHF.